This TCR beta chain was sequenced in a study of blood T cell repertoires in COVID-19. Whole-study context: T cells, B-cell-depleted T cells, or PBMCs provided the cDNA or gDNA that served as material.

Original handling: Estimation of nucleated cell counts was performed using reference gene primer amplification. TCRdb keeps only in-frame clones here, not all; method: immunoSEQ multiplex PCR. The V and J calls and clone size are taken from that table; D and trimming were inferred from the DNA. This table holds under 200,000 clones, around 83% found once. This CDR3 is built from 14 residues. V shed 4 bases and J 7 bases; nucleotides not matched to a gene: 9. CDR1 and CDR2 (germline): SGHNT, YENEEA. The receptor's source is a woman between 50 and 59 years old with COVID-19, enrolled during active disease. The rearrangement uses TRBV11-3 and TRBJ1-2; 7 nucleotides line up with TRBD1. The specimen sequenced was peripheral blood. CDR3 residues: CASSSSPGGLGYTF. CDR3 nucleotide sequence: TGTGCCAGCAGCTCTTCCCCAGGGGGTCTTGGCTACACCTTC.